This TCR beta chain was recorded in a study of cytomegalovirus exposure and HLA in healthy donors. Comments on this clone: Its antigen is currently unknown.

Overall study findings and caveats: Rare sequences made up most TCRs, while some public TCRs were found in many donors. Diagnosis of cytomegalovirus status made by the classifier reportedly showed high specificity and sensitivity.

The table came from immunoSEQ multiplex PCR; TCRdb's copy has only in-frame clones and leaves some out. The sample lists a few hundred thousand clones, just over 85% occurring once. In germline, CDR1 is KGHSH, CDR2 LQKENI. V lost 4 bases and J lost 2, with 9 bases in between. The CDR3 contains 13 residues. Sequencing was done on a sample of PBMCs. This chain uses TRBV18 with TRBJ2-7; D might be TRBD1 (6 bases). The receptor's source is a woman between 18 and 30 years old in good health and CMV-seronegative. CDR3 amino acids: CASSQDSAYEQYF. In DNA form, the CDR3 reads TGTGCCAGCTCACAGGACAGCGCCTACGAGCAGTACTTC.